This T cell receptor (beta chain) was found in a study of T cells after yellow fever vaccination. Using its own MiXCR run on the 5' RACE reads, TCRdb lists one record per CDR3 protein. The sample carries 300,000 to 400,000 distinct CDR3 sequences, about 10% recorded once. CDR1 and CDR2 from the germline V gene are SNHLY and FYNNEI. Trimming cost V 1 base and J 7 bases, with 13 bases left between them. This CDR3 is 14 amino acids long. In its sample, this clonotype was seen a few times. The receptor was isolated from a man younger than 30 who received the YFV17D yellow fever vaccine. The source was CD4+ T cells sorted from PBMCs, collected 45 days after the yellow fever booster vaccination. This chain uses TRBV2 with TRBJ2-5, with D tentatively TRBD2 (6 bases). DNA for the CDR3: TGTGCCAGCAGTGAAGGGGAGGTGCCGCCGACCCAGTACTTC. Its translation is CASSEGEVPPTQYF.